This T cell receptor (beta chain) was retrieved from a study of T cells after posttransplantation cyclophosphamide. Profiling relied on immunoSEQ multiplex PCR, and the TCRdb table lists in-frame clones only, not all of them. The profile shows about 21,000 clones, roughly 98% of them singletons. The CDR3 has 15 amino acids. Germline assignment: CDR1 LNHDA and CDR2 SQIVND (reference sequence). The V end lost 4 bases, the J end lost 3 bases, and 16 bases lay between the germline ends. This sequence joins TRBV19 and TRBJ2-7; a possible D gene is TRBD2 (5 bases). The TCR comes from a man aged 40-49 years in good health, CMV-negative, and a related stem cell transplant donor. The sample consisted of naive CD8+ T cells sorted from PBMCs. The DNA for the CDR3 is TGTGCCAGTAGTACGGGATACGGACTGAGCTACGAGCAGTACTTC. Translated: CASSTGYGLSYEQYF.